A selection of T cell receptor beta chains follows, all from one sample in a study of T cells in Graves' hyperthyroidism and ophthalmopathy. TCRdb passed the multiplex PCR reads through MiXCR, listing each CDR3 protein once. The profile covers approximately 630,000 distinct CDR3 sequences, with roughly 17% appearing a single time and 3.5% to 4% taken by the ten largest. The sequenced material came from blood. These receptors came from a woman between 25 and 40 years old with Graves' hyperthyroidism. Both conserved end residues are part of each CDR3. A D gene is named only where the DNA matches it firmly. Size is omitted from some rows. Given values are once, few, many or a class for expanded clones.

cdr3_aa cdr3_nt j_call d_call v_call clone_size
CASSPGHGDTGELFF TGTGCCAGCAGCCCGGGACATGGGGACACCGGGGAGCTGTTTTTT TRBJ2-2 . TRBV12-3/TRBV12-4 many
CSASIRRSSYNEQFF TGCAGTGCTAGTATTAGACGGAGCTCCTACAATGAGCAGTTCTTC TRBJ2-1 . TRBV20-1 many
CAGNLGTGYAGELFF TGTGCCGGCAACCTCGGGACAGGGTACGCCGGGGAGCTGTTTTTT TRBJ2-2 TRBD1 TRBV12-3/TRBV12-4 few
CASLGDRTSYEQYF TGTGCCAGCCTTGGGGACAGGACGTCCTACGAGCAGTACTTC TRBJ2-7 TRBD1 TRBV2 many
CASSYSSGSLEQYF TGTGCCAGCAGCTACTCTAGCGGGAGCCTCGAGCAGTACTTC TRBJ2-7 TRBD2 TRBV11-1 many
CASSSDTVIREKLFF TGTGCCAGCAGTTCCGACACCGTGATTCGCGAAAAACTGTTTTTT TRBJ1-4 . TRBV28 many
CASSGGLAGVGSGETQYF TGCGCCAGCAGCGGCGGACTAGCGGGAGTAGGGAGCGGAGAGACCCAGTACTTC TRBJ2-5 TRBD2 TRBV5-1 .
CASSPTSWDNSPLHF TGTGCCAGCAGTCCGACCTCATGGGATAATTCACCCCTCCACTTT TRBJ1-6 . TRBV28 .
CAWSESSPLHF TGTGCCTGGAGCGAGAGCTCACCCCTCCACTTT TRBJ1-6 . TRBV30 .
CSARIPGGTEAFF TGCAGTGCTAGAATCCCAGGGGGCACTGAAGCTTTCTTT TRBJ1-1 TRBD1 TRBV20-1 many
CASSLGYSLAKNIQYF TGTGCCAGCAGCTTAGGGTATTCCTTAGCCAAAAACATTCAGTACTTC TRBJ2-4 . TRBV7-2 once
CASSRSYSNQPQHF TGTGCCAGCAGCCGGAGTTATAGCAATCAGCCCCAGCATTTT TRBJ1-5 . TRBV7-2 many
CASRGDPLAASYEQYF TGTGCCAGCAGAGGGGATCCGCTAGCGGCCTCCTACGAGCAGTACTTC TRBJ2-7 TRBD2 TRBV5-6 many
CSASGLAGVRLEQYF TGCAGTGCTAGTGGCCTAGCGGGAGTCCGACTCGAGCAGTACTTC TRBJ2-7 TRBD2 TRBV20-1 many
CASSRAGVHEQYF TGTGCCAGCAGCCGGGCGGGGGTCCACGAGCAGTACTTC TRBJ2-7 TRBD2 TRBV28 few
CAWSGPSGYNEQFF TGTGCCTGGAGTGGCCCTAGCGGGTACAATGAGCAGTTCTTC TRBJ2-1 TRBD2 TRBV30 .
CASSPRGLATDTQYF TGTGCCAGCAGCCCAAGGGGACTAGCGACAGATACGCAGTATTTT TRBJ2-3 TRBD2 TRBV7-3 many
CASSPQGRAQPQHF TGTGCCAGCAGTCCCCAGGGGCGTGCGCAGCCCCAGCATTTT TRBJ1-5 . TRBV28 many
CASSSISETQYF TGTGCCAGCAGCTCTATTTCAGAGACCCAGTACTTC TRBJ2-5 . TRBV7-9 .
CSVEEREGPRETQYF TGCAGCGTTGAGGAGCGGGAGGGCCCAAGGGAGACCCAGTACTTC TRBJ2-5 TRBD2 TRBV29-1 many
CASSRKRGTEAFF TGTGCCAGCAGTCGAAAGAGGGGGACTGAAGCTTTCTTT TRBJ1-1 . TRBV6-1 few
CASSPDGTGVVNEQFF TGTGCCAGCTCACCTGATGGGACCGGGGTCGTTAATGAGCAGTTCTTC TRBJ2-1 . TRBV18 many
CASSIFSGANVLTF TGCGCCAGCAGTATCTTCTCTGGGGCCAACGTCCTGACTTTC TRBJ2-6 . TRBV5-1 .
CASSDYSGSYEQYF TGTGCCAGCAGTGATTATAGCGGCTCCTACGAGCAGTACTTC TRBJ2-7 . TRBV2 .
CASSSNTGISPLHF TGTGCCAGCAGCTCTAACACCGGGATATCACCCCTCCACTTT TRBJ1-6 . TRBV7-2 many
CASRDRVHSPLHF TGTGCCAGCAGGGACAGGGTGCATTCACCCCTCCACTTT TRBJ1-6 TRBD1 TRBV12-3/TRBV12-4 few
CASGLVPGWNTEAFF TGTGCTAGTGGTTTGGTACCCGGGTGGAACACTGAAGCTTTCTTT TRBJ1-1 . TRBV12-5 .
CASSFFVGGQFF TGTGCCAGCAGTTTCTTTGTAGGTGGGCAGTTCTTC TRBJ2-1 . TRBV28 many
CASSFPAGANVLTF TGTGCCAGCAGCTTTCCGGCGGGGGCCAACGTCCTGACTTTC TRBJ2-6 . TRBV14 few
CSAYDRGGVYTEAFF TGCAGTGCCTATGACAGGGGTGGTGTGTACACTGAAGCTTTCTTT TRBJ1-1 TRBD1 TRBV20-1 many
CASSLGGESYNEQFF TGCGCCAGCAGCTTAGGCGGGGAGAGCTACAATGAGCAGTTCTTC TRBJ2-1 . TRBV5-1 many
CASSSTGQGRAYGYTF TGTGCCAGCAGTTCCACGGGACAGGGAAGAGCCTATGGCTACACCTTC TRBJ1-2 TRBD1 TRBV28 few